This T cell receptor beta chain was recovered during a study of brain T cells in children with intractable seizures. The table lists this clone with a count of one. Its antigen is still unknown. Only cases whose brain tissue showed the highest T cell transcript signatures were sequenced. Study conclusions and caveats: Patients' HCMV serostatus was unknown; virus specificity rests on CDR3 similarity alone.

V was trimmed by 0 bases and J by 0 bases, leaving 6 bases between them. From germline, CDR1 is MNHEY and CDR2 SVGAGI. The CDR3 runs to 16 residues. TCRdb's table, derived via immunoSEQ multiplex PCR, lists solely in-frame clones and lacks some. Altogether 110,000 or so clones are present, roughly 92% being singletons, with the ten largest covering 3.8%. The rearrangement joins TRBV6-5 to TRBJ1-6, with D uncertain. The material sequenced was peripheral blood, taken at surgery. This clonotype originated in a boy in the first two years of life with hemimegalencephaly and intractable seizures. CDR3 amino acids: CASSYSLSSYNSPLHF. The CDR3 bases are TGTGCCAGCAGTTACTCGCTGAGCTCCTATAATTCACCCCTCCACTTT.